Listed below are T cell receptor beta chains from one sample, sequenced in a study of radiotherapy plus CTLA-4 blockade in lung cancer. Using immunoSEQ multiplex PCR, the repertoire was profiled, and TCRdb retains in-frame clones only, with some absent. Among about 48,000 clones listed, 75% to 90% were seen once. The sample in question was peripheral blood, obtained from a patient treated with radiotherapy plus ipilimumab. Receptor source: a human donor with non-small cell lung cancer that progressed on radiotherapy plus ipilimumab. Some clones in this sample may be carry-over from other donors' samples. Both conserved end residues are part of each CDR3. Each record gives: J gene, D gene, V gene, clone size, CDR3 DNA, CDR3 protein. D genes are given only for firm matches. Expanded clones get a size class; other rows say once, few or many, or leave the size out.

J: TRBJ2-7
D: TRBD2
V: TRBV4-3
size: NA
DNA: TGCGCCAGCAGCCAAGCGCCTGGGGAGGGCTACGAGCAGTACTTC
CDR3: CASSQAPGEGYEQYF

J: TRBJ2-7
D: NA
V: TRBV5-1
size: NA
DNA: TGCGCCGGCAGATTGCTCCAATTTCAGGGTTCCGAGCAGTACTTC
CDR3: CAGRLLQFQGSEQYF

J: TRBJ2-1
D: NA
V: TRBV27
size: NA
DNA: TGTGCCAGCACTATCCTTGGGACTGGAGACAATGAGCAGTTCTTC
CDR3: CASTILGTGDNEQFF

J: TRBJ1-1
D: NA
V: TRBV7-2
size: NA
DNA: TGTGCCAGCAGCTTAGCGATTGGGGCCTTTTATGGAGCTTTCTTT
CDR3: CASSLAIGAFYGAFF

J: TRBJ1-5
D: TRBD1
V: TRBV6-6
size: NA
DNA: TGTGCCAGCAGACTTGGACAGGTCAATCAGCCCCAGCATTTT
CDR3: CASRLGQVNQPQHF

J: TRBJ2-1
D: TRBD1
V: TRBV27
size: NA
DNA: TGTGCCAGCAGTTTAAGTTACAGGGGGTCAACCCCAAGCTCCTACAATGAGCAGTTCTTC
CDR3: CASSLSYRGSTPSSYNEQFF

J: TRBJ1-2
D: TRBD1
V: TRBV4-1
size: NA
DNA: TGCGCCAGCAGCCACCAGGACAGGGCTGACTATGGCTACACCTTC
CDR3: CASSHQDRADYGYTF

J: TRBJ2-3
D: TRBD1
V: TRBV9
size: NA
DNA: TGTGCCAGCAGCCCCCCGGAGGCAGGGGGAACAGATACGCAGTATTTT
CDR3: CASSPPEAGGTDTQYF

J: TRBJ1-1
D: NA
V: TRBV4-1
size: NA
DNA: TGCGCCAGCAGTCCATTCCCTGACGCGGACACTGAAGCTTTCTTT
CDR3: CASSPFPDADTEAFF

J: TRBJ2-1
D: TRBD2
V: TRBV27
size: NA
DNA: TGTGCCAGCAGGGTAGCGGGCCTGTCCTACAATGAGCAGTTCTTC
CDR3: CASRVAGLSYNEQFF

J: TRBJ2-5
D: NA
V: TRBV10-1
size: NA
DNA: TGCGCCAGCAGTGCAGGGATCCAAGAGACCCAGTACTTC
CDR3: CASSAGIQETQYF

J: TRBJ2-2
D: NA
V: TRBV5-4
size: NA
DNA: TGTGCCAGCAGTTTCGGACTCACCGGGGAGCTGTTTTTT
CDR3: CASSFGLTGELFF

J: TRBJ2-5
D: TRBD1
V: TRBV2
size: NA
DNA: TGTGCCAGCAAACAGGACAGGGGAATGCAAGAGACCCAGTACTTC
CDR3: CASKQDRGMQETQYF

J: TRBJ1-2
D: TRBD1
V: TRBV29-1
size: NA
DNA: TGCAGCGTACAAAGGACAGGGGGGGAGAGGGGCTACACCTTC
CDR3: CSVQRTGGERGYTF

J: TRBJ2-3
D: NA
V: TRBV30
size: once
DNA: TGTGCCTGGAGTTCTGAGGAGACAGATACGCAGTATTTT
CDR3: CAWSSEETDTQYF

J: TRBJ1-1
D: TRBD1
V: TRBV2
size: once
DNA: TGTGCCAGCACTATTCGACAGGGTGGCACTGAAGCTTTCTTT
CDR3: CASTIRQGGTEAFF

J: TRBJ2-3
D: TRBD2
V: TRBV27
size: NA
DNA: TGTGCCAGCAGTTCCAGCGGGAGGGCGAAAGATACGCAGTATTTT
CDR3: CASSSSGRAKDTQYF

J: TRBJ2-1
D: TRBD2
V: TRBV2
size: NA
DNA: TGTGCCAGCAGGGGAGGGTCCCCCTACAATGAGCAGTTCTTC
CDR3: CASRGGSPYNEQFF

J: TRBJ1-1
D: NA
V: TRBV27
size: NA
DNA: TGTGCCAGCAGGGGAGAACGCGGGAACACTGAAGCTTTCTTT
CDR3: CASRGERGNTEAFF

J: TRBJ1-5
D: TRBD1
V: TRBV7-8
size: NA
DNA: TGTGCCAGCAGCCAGGGGGGTCAGCCCCAGCATTTT
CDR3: CASSQGGQPQHF

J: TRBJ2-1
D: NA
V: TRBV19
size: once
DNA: TGTGCCAGTAGTATTGTAAACCAGAATGAGCAGTTCTTC
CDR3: CASSIVNQNEQFF

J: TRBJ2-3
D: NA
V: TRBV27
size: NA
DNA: TGTGCCAGCAGTCATACGGGGAGAGATACGCAGTATTTT
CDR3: CASSHTGRDTQYF

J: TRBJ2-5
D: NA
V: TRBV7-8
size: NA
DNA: TGTGCCAGCAGCCCCTGGGAAGGGGGTAAAGAGACCCAGTACTTC
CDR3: CASSPWEGGKETQYF

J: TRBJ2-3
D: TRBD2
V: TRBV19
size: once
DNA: TGTGCCAGTAGTAAACCGAGCGGGGTAAGAGATACGCAGTATTTT
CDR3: CASSKPSGVRDTQYF

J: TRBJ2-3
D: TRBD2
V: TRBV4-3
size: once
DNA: TGCGCCAGCAGCCAAGATCACCTAGCGGGAGGCCGGGCAGATACGCAGTATTTT
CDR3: CASSQDHLAGGRADTQYF

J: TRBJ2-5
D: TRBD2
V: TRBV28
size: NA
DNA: TGTGCCGCCGCGCCGTCACTAGCGGGAGAGGCCCAGTACTTC
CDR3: CAAAPSLAGEAQYF

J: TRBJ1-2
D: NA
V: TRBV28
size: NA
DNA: TGTGCCAGCAGTTTATTGGGGGGGCGGACTAACTATGGCTACACCTTC
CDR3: CASSLLGGRTNYGYTF

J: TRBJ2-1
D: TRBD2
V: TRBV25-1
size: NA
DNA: TGTGCCAGCAGTTGGTCCGGGAGGGCTAATGAGCAGTTCTTC
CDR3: CASSWSGRANEQFF

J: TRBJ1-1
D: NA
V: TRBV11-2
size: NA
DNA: TGTGCCAGCAGCTTACACAAGAACACTGAAGCTTTCTTT
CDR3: CASSLHKNTEAFF

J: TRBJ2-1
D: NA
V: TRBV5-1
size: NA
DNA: TGCACCAGCAGCTTGGGAGAAACAGGGTACTCCTACAATGAGCAGTTCTTC
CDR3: CTSSLGETGYSYNEQFF

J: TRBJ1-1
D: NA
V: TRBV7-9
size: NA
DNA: TGTGCCAGCAGCCGTGGGACAGAAGCTTTCTTT
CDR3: CASSRGTEAFF

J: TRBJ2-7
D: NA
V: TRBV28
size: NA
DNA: TGTGCCAGCAGTCGTCAGGTGTACGAGCAGTACTTC
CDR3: CASSRQVYEQYF

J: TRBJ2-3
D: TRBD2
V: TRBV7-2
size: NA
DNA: TGTGCCAGCAGCTTCTCAAGCGGGAGTTCAGATACGCAGTATTTT
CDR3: CASSFSSGSSDTQYF

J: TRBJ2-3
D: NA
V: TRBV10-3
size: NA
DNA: TGTGCCATCAAGGCGGTCAGCGACACAGATACGCAGTATTTT
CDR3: CAIKAVSDTDTQYF

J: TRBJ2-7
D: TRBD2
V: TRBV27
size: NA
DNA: TGTGCCAGCAGTTTAACCGCACTAGCGAGGAACTACGAGCAGTACTTC
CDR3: CASSLTALARNYEQYF

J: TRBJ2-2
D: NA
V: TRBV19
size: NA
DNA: TGTGCCAGTAGTTTCGACACCGGGGAGCTGTTTTTT
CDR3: CASSFDTGELFF

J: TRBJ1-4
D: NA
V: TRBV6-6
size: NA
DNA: TGTGCCAGCACTCCCTCGGGATTCGGTAATGAAAAACTGTTTTTT
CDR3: CASTPSGFGNEKLFF

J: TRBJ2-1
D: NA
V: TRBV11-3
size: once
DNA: TGTGCCAGCTCCAGGGGTTACAATGAGCAGTTCTTC
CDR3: CASSRGYNEQFF

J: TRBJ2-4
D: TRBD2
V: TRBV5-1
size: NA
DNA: TGCGCCAGCAGCTTGGACACTAGCGGGGGGTTCGATAAAAACATTCAGTACTTC
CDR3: CASSLDTSGGFDKNIQYF

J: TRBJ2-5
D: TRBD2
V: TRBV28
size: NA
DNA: TGTGCCAGCAGGCCAGAAACTAGCGGGAGCTTGGAGACCCAGTACTTC
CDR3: CASRPETSGSLETQYF

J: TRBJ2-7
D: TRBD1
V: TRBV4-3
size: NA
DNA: TGCGCCAGCAGCCTCGGACAGGGCTACGAGCAGTACTTC
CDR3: CASSLGQGYEQYF

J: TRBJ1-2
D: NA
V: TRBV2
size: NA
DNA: TGTGCCAGCAGGGACAGATCTGGAGGCTACACCTTC
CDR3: CASRDRSGGYTF

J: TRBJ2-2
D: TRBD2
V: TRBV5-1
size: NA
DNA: TGCGCCAGCAGCACTGGACTAGCGGGGGGAACCGGGGAGCTGTTTTTT
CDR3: CASSTGLAGGTGELFF

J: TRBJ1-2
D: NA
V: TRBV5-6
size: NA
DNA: TGTGCCAGCAGCTTGGATGGGGGGATACAAGGCTACACCTTC
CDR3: CASSLDGGIQGYTF

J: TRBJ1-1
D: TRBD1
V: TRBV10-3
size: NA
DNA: TGTGCCATCAGCGCTTCCGACAGGGCTGGGAACACTGAAGCTTTCTTT
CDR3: CAISASDRAGNTEAFF

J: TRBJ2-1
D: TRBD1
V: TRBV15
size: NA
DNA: TGTGCCACCAGCATACGGACAGGGGATGGGGTAAATGAGCAGTTCTTC
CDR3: CATSIRTGDGVNEQFF

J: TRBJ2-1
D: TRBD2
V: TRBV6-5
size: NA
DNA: TGTGCCAGCAGCCATAAGCGGGGGGTTCTCAATGAGCAGTTCTTC
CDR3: CASSHKRGVLNEQFF

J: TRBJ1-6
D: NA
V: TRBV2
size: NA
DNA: TGTGCCAGCAGTGAATCAGGCCCTCGAGCAGGGTCACCCCTCCACTTT
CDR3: CASSESGPRAGSPLHF

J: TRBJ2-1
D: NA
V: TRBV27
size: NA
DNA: TGTGCCAGCAGTTTATATCGGACAGTTTACAATGAGCAGTTCTTC
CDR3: CASSLYRTVYNEQFF

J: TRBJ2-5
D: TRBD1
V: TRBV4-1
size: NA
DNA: TGCGCCAGCAGCCCCCGGACAGGGTACCAGAAAGAGACCCAGTACTTC
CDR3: CASSPRTGYQKETQYF

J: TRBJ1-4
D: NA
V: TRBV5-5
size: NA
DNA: TGTGCCAGCAGCTTGGTACAGGCAACTAATGAAAAACTGTTTTTT
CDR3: CASSLVQATNEKLFF

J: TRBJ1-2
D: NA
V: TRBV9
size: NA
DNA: TGTGCCAGCAGCGTAGATTTTTGGGGGGGGACCCCCACTGGCTACACCTTC
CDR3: CASSVDFWGGTPTGYTF